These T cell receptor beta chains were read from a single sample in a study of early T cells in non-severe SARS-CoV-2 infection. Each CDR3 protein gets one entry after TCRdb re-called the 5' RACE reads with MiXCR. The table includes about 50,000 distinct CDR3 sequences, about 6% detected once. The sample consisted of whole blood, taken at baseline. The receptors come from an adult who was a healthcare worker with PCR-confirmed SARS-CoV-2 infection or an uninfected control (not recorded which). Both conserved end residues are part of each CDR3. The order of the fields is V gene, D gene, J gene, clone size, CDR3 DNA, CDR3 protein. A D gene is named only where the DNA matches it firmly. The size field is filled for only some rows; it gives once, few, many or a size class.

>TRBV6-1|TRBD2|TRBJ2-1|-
TGTGCCAGCAGAAAACTAGCGGGGGGGACGGGTAATGAGCAGTTCTTC
CASRKLAGGTGNEQFF
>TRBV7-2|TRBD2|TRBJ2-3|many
TGTGCCAGCAGCTCGCGACTAGCGGGGCCCACAGATACGCAGTATTTT
CASSSRLAGPTDTQYF
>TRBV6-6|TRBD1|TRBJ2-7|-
TGTGCCAGCAGTTTAGGGACAGGACCCTACGAGCAGTACTTC
CASSLGTGPYEQYF
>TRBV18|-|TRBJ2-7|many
TGTGCCAGCTCGCACCGGGACGCCCCCTACGAGCAGTACTTC
CASSHRDAPYEQYF
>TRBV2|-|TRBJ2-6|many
TGTGCCAGCAGAACCGCCTCGGCAGGGGCCAACGTCCTGACTTTC
CASRTASAGANVLTF
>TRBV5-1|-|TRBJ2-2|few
TGCGCCAGCAGCTTGAAAGGGACGGCGACCGGGGAGCTGTTTTTT
CASSLKGTATGELFF
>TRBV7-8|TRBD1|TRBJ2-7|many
TGTGCCAGCAGCTTAGCGGGACAGGGCGGGTCCTACGAGCAGTACTTC
CASSLAGQGGSYEQYF
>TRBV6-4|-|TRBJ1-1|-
TGTGCCAGCCGCCCTTACGGGGGGGATATCACTGAAGCTTTCTTT
CASRPYGGDITEAFF
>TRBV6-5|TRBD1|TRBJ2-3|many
TGTGCCAGCAGTTCGACAGGGGGGGACACAGATACGCAGTATTTT
CASSSTGGDTDTQYF
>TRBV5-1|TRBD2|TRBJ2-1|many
TGCGCCAGCAGCTTAGCACCGGGACTAGGAGTCAATGAGCAGTTCTTC
CASSLAPGLGVNEQFF
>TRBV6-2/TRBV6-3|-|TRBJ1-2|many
TGTGCCAGCAGTTACGGAGGGGGTTACACCTTC
CASSYGGGYTF
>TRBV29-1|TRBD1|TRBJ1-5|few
TGCAGCGTTGCTGACAGGGCTCAGCCCCAGCATTTT
CSVADRAQPQHF
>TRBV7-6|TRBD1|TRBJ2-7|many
TGTGCCAGCAGCCCAATAGGGACAGGGACGTACGAGCAGTACTTC
CASSPIGTGTYEQYF
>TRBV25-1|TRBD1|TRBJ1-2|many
TGTGCCAGCAGTCGCGGACAGGGATGGAACTATGGCTACACCTTC
CASSRGQGWNYGYTF
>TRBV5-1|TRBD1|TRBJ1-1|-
TGCGCCAGCAGCCCTGGGGACAGGGAAAACACTGAAGCTTTCTTT
CASSPGDRENTEAFF
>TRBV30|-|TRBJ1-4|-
TGTGCCTGGGGGGATGGAGGGTCGAATGAAAAACTGTTTTTT
CAWGDGGSNEKLFF